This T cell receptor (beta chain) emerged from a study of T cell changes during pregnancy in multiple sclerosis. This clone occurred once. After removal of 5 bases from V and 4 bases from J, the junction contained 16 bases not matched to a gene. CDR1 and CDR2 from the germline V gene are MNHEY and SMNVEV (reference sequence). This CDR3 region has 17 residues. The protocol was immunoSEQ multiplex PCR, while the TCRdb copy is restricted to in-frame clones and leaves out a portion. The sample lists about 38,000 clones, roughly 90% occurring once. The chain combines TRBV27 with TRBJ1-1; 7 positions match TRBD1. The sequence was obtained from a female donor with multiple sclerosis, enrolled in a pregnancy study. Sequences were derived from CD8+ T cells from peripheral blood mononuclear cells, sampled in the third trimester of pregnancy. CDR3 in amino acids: CASSQLRDSPGFTEAFF. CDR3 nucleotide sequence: TGTGCCAGCAGTCAACTCCGGGACAGCCCGGGGTTCACTGAAGCTTTCTTT.